Listed below are T cell receptor beta chains from one sample, sequenced in a study of control samples from healthy donors and cancer patients. Repertoires were generated with immunoSEQ multiplex PCR, while TCRdb's copy carries only in-frame clones and drops some. This sample yields over 100,000 clones, of which 80% to 90% are seen a single time; around 17% belongs to the top ten. Sequencing was carried out using blood. These receptor sequences come from a woman between 45 and 65 years old in good health. The CDR3 runs from the conserved cysteine through the conserved F or W. A D gene is named only where the DNA matches it firmly. Not every row has a clone size; where given, it reads once, few, many or a size class.

TRBV24-1,TRBJ1-5,TRBD1,-,CATSDPTGYQPQHF,TGTGCCACCAGTGACCCGACAGGGTATCAGCCCCAGCATTTT
TRBV6-6,TRBJ1-1,-,-,CASSYSLGDTEAFF,TGTGCCAGCAGTTACTCGTTAGGAGACACTGAAGCTTTCTTT
TRBV15,TRBJ1-1,-,-,CATSYTGSTEAFF,TGTGCCACCAGTTATACAGGGTCCACTGAAGCTTTCTTT
TRBV29-1,TRBJ1-2,-,-,CSVNHRSGYGYTF,TGCAGCGTTAATCACAGATCCGGCTATGGCTACACCTTC
TRBV20-1,TRBJ1-3,-,-,CSASVGNTIYF,TGCAGTGCTAGTGTCGGAAACACCATATATTTT
TRBV15,TRBJ1-4,-,few,CATSREGQAPTNEKLFF,TGTGCCACCAGCAGAGAGGGGCAGGCCCCAACTAATGAAAAACTGTTTTTT
TRBV5-1,TRBJ2-5,TRBD1,-,CASSLQSGTVQETQYF,TGCGCCAGCAGCTTGCAATCCGGGACAGTCCAAGAGACCCAGTACTTC
TRBV5-6,TRBJ1-1,-,few,CASSLYSGILTEAFF,TGTGCCAGCAGCTTGTACTCCGGGATCCTCACTGAAGCTTTCTTT
TRBV29-1,TRBJ2-2,TRBD1,-,CSVRQGAAYTGELFF,TGCAGCGTTAGACAGGGGGCAGCGTACACCGGGGAGCTGTTTTTT
TRBV5-1,TRBJ1-2,TRBD1,-,CASSLTGQGMHGYTF,TGCGCCAGCAGCTTAACGGGACAGGGGATGCATGGCTACACCTTC
TRBV2,TRBJ2-2,-,-,CASKRGPGELFF,TGTGCCAGCAAACGGGGCCCCGGGGAGCTGTTTTTT
TRBV5-6,TRBJ2-7,TRBD2,-,CASSLRLAGVASYEQYF,TGTGCCAGCAGCTTGAGGCTAGCGGGGGTTGCCTCCTACGAGCAGTACTTC
TRBV28,TRBJ1-2,-,-,CASSNNRVKTEGYTF,TGTGCCAGCAGTAATAATAGGGTAAAGACAGAAGGCTACACCTTC
TRBV25-1,TRBJ2-3,-,-,CASTPAGRTDTQYF,TGTGCCAGCACCCCAGCAGGGCGGACAGATACGCAGTATTTT
TRBV7-9,TRBJ2-7,TRBD2,once,CASSAQGEGPYEQYF,TGTGCCAGCAGCGCCCAAGGGGAGGGACCCTACGAGCAGTACTTC
TRBV7-3,TRBJ2-3,-,-,CASSPGAGPYADTQYF,TGTGCCAGCAGCCCCGGTGCAGGGCCGTACGCAGATACGCAGTATTTT
TRBV5-1,TRBJ1-1,-,-,CASSLAGVTMNTEAFF,TGCGCCAGCAGCTTGGCTGGGGTTACAATGAACACTGAAGCTTTCTTT
TRBV6-1,TRBJ1-1,TRBD1,-,CASSEGWQGAAFF,TGTGCCAGCAGTGAGGGTTGGCAGGGGGCAGCTTTCTTT
TRBV6-5,TRBJ1-1,-,-,CASRAATEAFF,TGTGCCAGCAGGGCGGCCACTGAAGCTTTCTTT
TRBV10-1,TRBJ2-7,TRBD1,few,CASSDLGTGNEQYF,TGCGCCAGCAGTGATCTCGGGACAGGGAACGAGCAGTACTTC
TRBV5-4,TRBJ2-2,-,-,CASSSTFVSTGELFF,TGTGCCAGCAGCTCAACCTTTGTGAGCACCGGGGAGCTGTTTTTT
TRBV12-3/TRBV12-4,TRBJ2-1,-,-,CASSHPGGDEQFF,TGTGCCAGCAGCCACCCTGGGGGCGATGAGCAGTTCTTC
TRBV3-1/TRBV3-2,TRBJ1-2,-,-,CASSQVGEANGYTF,TGTGCCAGCAGCCAAGTAGGGGAGGCTAATGGCTACACCTTC
TRBV29-1,TRBJ2-2,TRBD2,-,CSVRTSGKRGELFF,TGCAGCGTTCGGACTAGCGGAAAGCGCGGGGAGCTGTTTTTT
TRBV11-3,TRBJ1-1,-,-,CASSLVKDTEAFF,TGTGCCAGCAGCTTAGTAAAAGACACTGAAGCTTTCTTT
TRBV30,TRBJ1-2,-,-,CAWSMDYGYTF,TGTGCCTGGAGTATGGACTATGGCTACACCTTC
TRBV11-2,TRBJ2-2,-,-,CASSFRQADTGELFF,TGTGCCAGCAGCTTTCGCCAGGCGGACACCGGGGAGCTGTTTTTT
TRBV6-5,TRBJ2-5,TRBD2,-,CASSSRTSAETQYF,TGTGCCAGCAGTTCTAGGACTAGCGCGGAGACCCAGTACTTC
TRBV30,TRBJ1-1,-,-,CAWSLGSGVEAFF,TGTGCCTGGAGCCTCGGGTCGGGGGTCGAAGCTTTCTTT
TRBV25-1,TRBJ2-1,-,-,CASTAWDNEQFF,TGTGCCAGCACCGCGTGGGACAATGAGCAGTTCTTC
TRBV7-6,TRBJ1-5,-,-,CASSSGKLNQPQHF,TGTGCCAGCAGCTCCGGAAAGTTAAATCAGCCCCAGCATTTT
TRBV19,TRBJ1-2,-,once,CASSPGFSDINYGYTF,TGTGCCAGTAGTCCCGGATTCTCCGATATAAACTATGGCTACACCTTC
TRBV9,TRBJ2-1,TRBD2,-,CASSAALAGPSYNEQFF,TGTGCCAGCAGCGCAGCCCTAGCGGGGCCCTCCTACAATGAGCAGTTCTTC
TRBV2,TRBJ1-1,-,-,CASKRDTSGSQRAFF,TGTGCCAGCAAACGTGACACGTCAGGATCACAAAGGGCTTTCTTT
TRBV27,TRBJ2-5,TRBD2,-,CASRNNVAGGLETQYF,TGTGCCAGCAGGAATAACGTAGCGGGAGGGTTAGAGACCCAGTACTTC
TRBV29-1,TRBJ2-1,TRBD2,-,CSVGHGLARNEQFF,TGCAGCGTTGGACACGGACTAGCTCGGAATGAGCAGTTCTTC
TRBV15,TRBJ1-5,-,few,CATSRAQNSNQPQHF,TGTGCCACCAGCAGAGCACAGAATAGCAATCAGCCCCAGCATTTT
TRBV5-5,TRBJ2-3,-,-,CASAASGVHTQYF,TGTGCCAGCGCTGCCTCCGGAGTCCATACGCAGTATTTT
TRBV18,TRBJ2-3,TRBD2,-,CASSPGLRLAGGKYF,TGTGCCAGCTCACCGGGCCTGCGACTAGCGGGAGGCAAGTATTTT
TRBV2,TRBJ2-1,TRBD1,-,CATGGTGGFSYNEQFF,TGTGCCACCGGCGGGACAGGGGGATTCTCCTACAATGAGCAGTTCTTC
TRBV15,TRBJ2-1,-,-,CATSSGRQAYNEQFF,TGTGCCACCAGCAGTGGGCGTCAAGCCTACAATGAGCAGTTCTTC
TRBV5-6,TRBJ1-5,-,-,CASSLGAGLYSNQPQHF,TGTGCCAGCAGCTTGGGGGCAGGCCTTTATAGCAATCAGCCCCAGCATTTT
TRBV5-4,TRBJ1-1,-,few,CASSLVGEGAEAFF,TGTGCCAGCAGCTTGGTGGGGGAAGGAGCTGAAGCTTTCTTT
TRBV11-2,TRBJ1-6,-,-,CASSPWEGGSPLHF,TGTGCCAGCAGCCCCTGGGAGGGCGGGTCACCCCTCCACTTT
TRBV18,TRBJ1-3,-,once,CASSAPGGLDTIYF,TGTGCCAGCTCAGCGCCCGGGGGCCTCGACACCATATATTTT
TRBV9,TRBJ2-1,TRBD2,-,CASSAGLALSYNEQFF,TGTGCCAGCAGCGCCGGACTAGCCCTATCCTACAATGAGCAGTTCTTC
TRBV7-9,TRBJ1-4,TRBD1,-,CASSIQGAREKLFF,TGTGCCAGCAGCATACAGGGGGCGCGTGAAAAACTGTTTTTT
TRBV24-1,TRBJ2-3,-,-,CATSQMDTQYF,TGTGCCACCAGCCAAATGGATACGCAGTATTTT
TRBV9,TRBJ2-1,-,-,CASTGGPPGGREQFF,TGTGCCAGCACCGGGGGGCCCCCAGGGGGCCGTGAGCAGTTCTTC
TRBV3-1/TRBV3-2,TRBJ2-1,-,-,CASSFRDQQFF,TGTGCCAGCAGCTTCCGGGACCAGCAGTTCTTC
TRBV25-1,TRBJ2-7,TRBD1,-,CASSVTDRGYEQYF,TGTGCCAGCAGTGTAACGGACAGGGGCTACGAGCAGTACTTC
TRBV25-1,TRBJ1-2,-,-,CASPPAVGARYGYTF,TGTGCCAGCCCCCCAGCAGTTGGGGCGCGCTATGGCTACACCTTC
TRBV19,TRBJ2-2,-,-,CASLRGGTYTGELFF,TGTGCCAGTCTTAGGGGGGGAACCTACACCGGGGAGCTGTTTTTT
TRBV7-2,TRBJ2-5,-,few,CASSLAGRGETQYF,TGTGCCAGCAGCTTGGCGGGACGGGGAGAGACCCAGTACTTC
TRBV27,TRBJ2-2,-,-,CASSLFESSGELFF,TGTGCCAGCAGTTTATTTGAATCGTCCGGGGAGCTGTTTTTT